Listed here is a single TCR beta chain. No antigen is known for it. Treatment: some 20 received Ad26.COV2.S at low or high dose, single or two shots; roughly five received placebo; per-sample allocation not given. The samples were gathered on day 63 after the first injection of vaccine or placebo. Aged 18-55 years, donor was enrolled in Boston in the early 2020s. The protocol was immunoSEQ multiplex PCR, while the TCRdb copy is restricted to in-frame clones and leaves out a portion. The sample shows almost 400,000 clones, 89% of them seen only once. This entry is derived from a study of Ad26.COV2.S vaccination and SARS-CoV-2 variants. Whole-study context: Ad26.COV2.S, an intramuscular injection, was given once or twice 56 days apart.

Overall study findings and caveats: Total T cell responses were possibly underestimated by TCR breadth and depth analyses.

This CDR3 has 14 residues. Trimming left V 5 bases short and J 0 bases short, with 9 bases between. Per the germline V gene, CDR1 is LNHNV and CDR2 is YYDKDF (reference sequence). The clonotype originates from a person aged 18-60 years who received the Ad26.COV2.S COVID-19 vaccine or a placebo. The rearrangement links TRBV15 to TRBJ2-3; D not resolved. The source material was peripheral blood, sampled in a trial of Ad26.COV2.S vaccine versus placebo. The CDR3 sequence is CATSLRRSTDTQYF. The CDR3 DNA follows: TGTGCCACCAGCCTCCGACGAAGCACAGATACGCAGTATTTT.